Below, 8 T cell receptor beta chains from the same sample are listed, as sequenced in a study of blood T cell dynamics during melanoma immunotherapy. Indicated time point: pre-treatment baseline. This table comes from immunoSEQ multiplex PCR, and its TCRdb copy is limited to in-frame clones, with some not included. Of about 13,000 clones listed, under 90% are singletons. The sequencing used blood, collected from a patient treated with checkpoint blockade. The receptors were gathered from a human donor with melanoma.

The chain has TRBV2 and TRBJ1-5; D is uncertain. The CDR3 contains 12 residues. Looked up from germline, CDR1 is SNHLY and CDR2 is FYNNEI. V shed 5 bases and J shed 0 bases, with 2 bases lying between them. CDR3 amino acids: CASSPSNQPQHF. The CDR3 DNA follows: TGTGCCAGCAGTCCTAGCAATCAGCCCCAGCATTTT.

CDR3 region: CASSQTSGSLYEQYF. The DNA for the CDR3 is TGTGCCAGCAGCCAGACTAGCGGGAGTCTGTACGAGCAGTACTTC. The chain employs TRBV6-1 and TRBJ2-5, with 12 bases that match TRBD2. The end of the DNA fits TRBJ2-7 better, so the J call may be wrong. The CDR3 has 15 residues. Germline V gene sequence: CDR1 MNHNS, CDR2 SASEGT.

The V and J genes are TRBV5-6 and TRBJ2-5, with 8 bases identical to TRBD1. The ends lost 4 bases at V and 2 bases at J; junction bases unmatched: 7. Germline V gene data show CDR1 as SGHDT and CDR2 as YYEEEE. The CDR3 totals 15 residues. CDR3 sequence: CASSPDRGLQETQYF. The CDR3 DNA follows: TGTGCCAGCAGCCCAGACAGGGGCTTGCAAGAGACCCAGTACTTC.

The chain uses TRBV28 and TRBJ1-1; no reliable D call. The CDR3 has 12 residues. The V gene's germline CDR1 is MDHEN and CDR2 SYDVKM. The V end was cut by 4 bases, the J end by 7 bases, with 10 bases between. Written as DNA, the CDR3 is TGTGCCAGCAGTTCATACCAAGGTGAAGCTTTCTTT. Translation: CASSSYQGEAFF.

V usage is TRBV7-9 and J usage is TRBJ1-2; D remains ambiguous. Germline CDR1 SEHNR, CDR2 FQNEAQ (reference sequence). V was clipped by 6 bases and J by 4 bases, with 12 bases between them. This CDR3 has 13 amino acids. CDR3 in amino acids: CASRSAMGYGYTF. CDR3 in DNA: TGTGCCAGCAGGTCTGCGATGGGCTATGGCTACACCTTC.

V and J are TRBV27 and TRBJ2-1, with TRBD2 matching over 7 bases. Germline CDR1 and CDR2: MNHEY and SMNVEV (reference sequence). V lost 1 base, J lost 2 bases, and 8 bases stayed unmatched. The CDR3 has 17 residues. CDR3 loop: CASSLLGGDFTYNEQFF. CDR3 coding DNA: TGTGCCAGCAGTTTATTGGGGGGGGACTTTACCTACAATGAGCAGTTCTTC.

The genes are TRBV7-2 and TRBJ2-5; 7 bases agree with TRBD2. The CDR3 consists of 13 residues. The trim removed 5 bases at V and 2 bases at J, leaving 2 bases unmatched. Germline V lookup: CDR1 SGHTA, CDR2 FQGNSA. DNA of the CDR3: TGTGCCAGCAGCCCGGGACTACAAGAGACCCAGTACTTC. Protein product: CASSPGLQETQYF.

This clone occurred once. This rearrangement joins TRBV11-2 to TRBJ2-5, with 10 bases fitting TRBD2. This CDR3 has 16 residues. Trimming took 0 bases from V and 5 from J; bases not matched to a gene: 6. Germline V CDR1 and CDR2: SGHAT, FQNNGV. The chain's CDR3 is CASSLDRGLAAETQYF. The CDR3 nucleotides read TGTGCCAGCAGCTTAGATAGAGGACTAGCGGCCGAGACCCAGTACTTC.